These T cell receptor beta chains were read from a single sample in a study of blood T cell repertoires in COVID-19. Data came from immunoSEQ multiplex PCR; TCRdb stores just in-frame clones and leaves some out. The repertoire consists of around 200,000 clones, with roughly 84% occurring once and the leading ten covering about 4.9%. The sequencing input was peripheral blood. The origin of the receptors is a woman aged 80 or over with acute or convalescent COVID-19. The CDR3 runs from the conserved cysteine through the conserved F or W. The D gene is left open where the match is weak.

>TRBJ1-1|TRBV20-1|.
CSARTLEAFF
>TRBJ1-4|TRBV15|.
CATSTVRGGKLFF
>TRBJ2-3|TRBV5-1|TRBD1
CASSSGQAIIDTQYF
>TRBJ2-5|TRBV7-6|.
CASSLMGLETQYF
>TRBJ2-2|TRBV6-2/TRBV6-3|.
CASSSLGAVTGELFF
>TRBJ2-7|TRBV18|.
CASSPVGGNYEQYF
>TRBJ1-1|TRBV3-1/TRBV3-2|TRBD1
CASSQLFGTVNTEAFF
>TRBJ2-7|TRBV21-1|.
CASSKGIHSSYEQYF
>TRBJ1-1|TRBV7-2|.
CASSWGGPLSEAFF
>TRBJ1-1|TRBV5-1|.
CASSFQVNTEAFF
>TRBJ1-4|TRBV6-6|.
CASSFSMEKLFF